These 10 T cell receptor beta chains came from one sample sequenced in a study of cytomegalovirus exposure and HLA in healthy donors. Primers for the PCR totalled 60 Vbeta and 13 Jbeta. Produced via immunoSEQ multiplex PCR; TCRdb's table is partial and in-frame only. This sample yields about 65,000 clones, of which approximately 78% are seen a single time; around 2.9% belongs to the top ten. The material sequenced was PBMCs. These receptor sequences come from a girl between 10 and 17 years old in good health and CMV-seropositive.

The chain has TRBV6-5 and TRBJ1-2; possibly TRBD1 for D (6 bases). The CDR3 runs to 14 residues. The V end was cut by 5 bases, the J end by 2 bases, with 12 bases between. Germline V CDR1 and CDR2: MNHEY, SVGAGI. The CDR3 sequence: CASSRSTGNYGYTF. The DNA for the CDR3 is TGTGCCAGCAGTCGATCAACAGGGAACTATGGCTACACCTTC.

The V call is TRBV23-1, the J call TRBJ2-7; TRBD2 matches at 10 bases. TRBV23-1 is classed as an ORF, of uncertain function. This CDR3 region has 15 residues. The ends lost 7 bases at V and 3 bases at J; junction bases unmatched: 9. CDR3 nucleotide sequence: TGCGCCAGCAAGCTAGCGGGGGTGTCATACTACGAGCAGTACTTC. Its translation: CASKLAGVSYYEQYF.

This clone was counted a single time. This chain connects TRBV9 to TRBJ2-2, with D possibly being TRBD2 (6 bases). Between the trimmed V and J ends, which lost 0 bases and 6 bases, there was a span of 9 bases. Germline lookup yields CDR1 SGDLS and CDR2 YYNGEE. CDR3 length: 14 amino acids. Written as DNA, the CDR3 is TGTGCCAGCAGCGTAGCCACGGGGGCCGGGGAGCTGTTTTTT. Translation: CASSVATGAGELFF.

This clone occurred once. The chain uses TRBV19 and TRBJ1-1, with TRBD1 matching over 7 bases. The CDR3 loop spans 13 amino acids. The V gene end was trimmed by 8 bases and the J gene end by 3 bases; junction bases not matched to a gene: 6. Per the germline V gene, CDR1 is LNHDA and CDR2 is SQIVND (reference sequence). The CDR3 sequence: CASGTGVHTEAFF. The DNA for the CDR3 is TGTGCCAGTGGTACAGGGGTCCACACTGAAGCTTTCTTT.

This chain connects TRBV9 to TRBJ2-1; possible D gene TRBD2, 5 bases. Germline V CDR1 and CDR2: SGDLS, YYNGEE. This CDR3 contains 14 residues. The V end lost 4 bases, the J end lost 6 bases, and 14 bases lay between the germline ends. The CDR3 protein is CASSPGETGNEQFF. The DNA of the CDR3 is TGTGCCAGCAGCCCCGGGGAAACGGGCAATGAGCAGTTCTTC.

The chain joins TRBV5-4 to TRBJ1-2; 7 bases match TRBD1. Germline V gene data show CDR1 as SGHNT and CDR2 as YYREEE (reference sequence). V gave up 5 bases and J gave up 6 bases; unmatched junction bases: 13. This CDR3 is built from 15 residues. DNA of the CDR3: TGTGCCAGCAGTCGGGACAGCCTCCGGGGCGATGGCTACACCTTC. It codes for CASSRDSLRGDGYTF.

The CDR3 DNA is TGTGCCAGCAGCGGAAGCGGGAGGGCGTTAAGTGAGCAGTTCTTC. It codes for CASSGSGRALSEQFF. V usage is TRBV7-9 and J usage is TRBJ2-1, with 10 bases lining up with TRBD2. Germline V lookup: CDR1 SEHNR, CDR2 FQNEAQ (reference sequence). CDR3 length: 15 residues. J gave up 9 bases and V 5 bases, and 10 bases lay outside the gene matches.

The V gene is TRBV4-1, the J gene TRBJ2-3; 8 bases fit TRBD1. Germline V gene lookup returns CDR1 MGHRA and CDR2 YSYEKL. Germline trimming cut 4 bases from V and 2 bases from J; bases unmatched to any gene: 5. The CDR3 is 15 amino acids. The CDR3 here is CASSPRDRSTDTQYF. The CDR3 DNA follows: TGCGCCAGCAGCCCTCGGGACAGGTCCACAGATACGCAGTATTTT.

This rearrangement joins TRBV19 to TRBJ1-4; D may be TRBD1 (5 bases). The CDR3 has 14 residues. Germline-derived CDR1 and CDR2 are LNHDA and SQIVND (reference sequence). The ends were cut back, 6 bases at V and 3 bases at J, with 11 bases in the middle. The chain's CDR3 is CASSLAGPNEKLFF. CDR3 in DNA: TGTGCCAGTAGCCTGGCGGGACCTAATGAAAAACTGTTTTTT.

The V and J genes are TRBV19 and TRBJ1-1; 7 bases fit TRBD1. V was clipped by 3 bases and J by 3 bases; unmatched bases: 4. The length of the CDR3 is 14 residues. Germline-derived CDR1 and CDR2 are LNHDA and SQIVND (reference sequence). CDR3: CASSITGVYTEAFF. CDR3 nucleotide sequence: TGTGCCAGTAGTATTACAGGGGTTTACACTGAAGCTTTCTTT. Full variable domain (missing parts from reference TRBV19 and TRBJ1-1): DGGITQSPKYLFRKEGQNVTLSCEQNLNHDAMYWYRQDPGQGLRLIYYSQIVNDFQKGDIAEGYSVSREKKESFPLTVTSAQKNPTAFYLCASSITGVYTEAFFGQGTRLTVV.